These 8 T cell receptor beta chains originate from one sample sequenced in a study of cytomegalovirus exposure and HLA in healthy donors. The PCR was carried out with 60 Vbeta primers and 13 Jbeta primers. Repertoires were generated with immunoSEQ multiplex PCR, while TCRdb's copy carries only in-frame clones and drops some. In all, the sample yields under 250,000 clones. Sequencing input: PBMCs. The receptors were sampled from a girl aged 2 to 10 in good health and CMV-seropositive.

V usage is TRBV11-2 and J usage is TRBJ2-3; D remains unclear. The V end lost 7 bases, the J end lost 0 bases, and 11 bases lay between the germline ends. The CDR3 length is 14 residues. The germline CDR1 and CDR2 sequences are SGHAT and FQNNGV. The CDR3 is CASTQLASTDTQYF. CDR3 nucleotide sequence: TGTGCCAGCACCCAGTTGGCTAGCACAGATACGCAGTATTTT.

The chain employs TRBV2 and TRBJ1-5, with D hard to call. Germline values: CDR1 SNHLY, CDR2 FYNNEI. The V gene lost 6 bases and the J gene lost 0 bases, with 15 bases spanning the gap. The CDR3 runs 16 residues. The CDR3 DNA is TGTGCCAGCAGGAGATTTCCCGGGAATAGCAATCAGCCCCAGCATTTT. This gives the protein CASRRFPGNSNQPQHF.

This chain uses TRBV29-1 with TRBJ1-1; no reliable D call. CDR1 is SQVTM and CDR2 is ANQGSEA in the germline V gene. The CDR3 loop spans 10 amino acids. Trimming stripped 7 bases from V and 4 bases from J, with 7 bases between. The CDR3 is CSGSVTEAFF. The CDR3 DNA sequence: TGCAGCGGATCGGTCACTGAAGCTTTCTTT.

V gene TRBV6-1 combines with J gene TRBJ2-3; 7 nucleotides align to TRBD2. V shed 4 bases, J shed 5 bases, and the junction held 9 bases outside the gene matches. In germline, CDR1 is MNHNS, CDR2 SASEGT. The CDR3 covers 15 residues. The CDR3 sequence: CASSGLAGGIDTQYF. For the CDR3, the DNA is TGTGCCAGCAGTGGACTAGCCGGAGGGATAGATACGCAGTATTTT.

Worth noting for this clone: A junction boundary mismatches the germline segment, possibly from a read error. CDR3 in amino acids: CASSLAGASSNEQFF. DNA for the CDR3: TGTGCCAGCAGCTTGGCAGGGGCCTCCTCCAATGAGCAGTTCTTC. V is TRBV5-4 and J is TRBJ2-1; the D gene is possibly TRBD1 (6 bases). The CDR3 has 15 amino acids. The germline gives CDR1 SGHNT, CDR2 YYREEE (reference sequence).

This chain connects TRBV11-3 to TRBJ1-1; the D gene is possibly TRBD1 (5 bases). Trimming removed 4 bases at V and 1 base at J, with 10 bases between. The length of the CDR3 is 14 residues. CDR1 and CDR2 (germline): SGHNT, YENEEA. CDR3 coding DNA: TGTGCCAGCAGCTCGCAGGGATGGAACACTGAAGCTTTCTTT. Residues: CASSSQGWNTEAFF. Filled out from reference TRBV11-3 and TRBJ1-1, the complete variable domain reads EAGVVQSPRYKIIEKKQPVAFWCNPISGHNTLYWYLQNLGQGPELLIRYENEEAVDDSQLPKDRFSAERLKGVDSTLKIQPAELGDSAVYLCASSSQGWNTEAFFGQGTRLTVV.

The chain is built from TRBV27 and TRBJ2-3, with 7 bases fitting TRBD1. This CDR3 contains 14 residues. Germline V gene sequence: CDR1 MNHEY, CDR2 SMNVEV (reference sequence). With V trimmed by 7 bases and J by 2 bases, 6 bases remained unmatched. Here the CDR3 reads CASKRQGLTDTQYF. CDR3 sequence (DNA): TGTGCCAGCAAACGACAGGGTCTCACAGATACGCAGTATTTT.

The chain is built from TRBV2 and TRBJ2-5; TRBD2 is a possible D gene (6 bases). CDR1 SNHLY and CDR2 FYNNEI come from the germline V gene. V was shortened by 8 bases and J by 5 bases, with 9 bases between the two germline ends. CDR3 size: 11 residues. The chain's CDR3 is CASGGVETQYF. CDR3 in DNA: TGTGCCAGCGGAGGGGTCGAGACCCAGTACTTC.